This T cell receptor beta chain was sequenced during a study of immune evolution from preneoplasia to lung adenocarcinoma. Libraries were prepared by immunoSEQ multiplex PCR; TCRdb keeps only in-frame clonotypes and omits some of them. The sample includes roughly 28,000 clones, 65% to 75% of them seen just once. CDR1 is SGHTA and CDR2 is FQGNSA in the germline V gene. V was trimmed by 5 bases and J by 8 bases, leaving 22 bases between them. The CDR3 sequence is 16 residues long. The sequenced sample consisted of FFPE invasive lung adenocarcinoma tissue. The chain links TRBV7-2 to TRBJ2-1, with a tentative D call TRBD2 (6 bases). The source is a person in their sixties or seventies with invasive lung adenocarcinoma. Some clones in this sample may be carry-over from other donors' samples. CDR3 sequence reads: CASSLGAGGLRDEQFF. CDR3 DNA: TGTGCCAGCAGCCTAGGAGCGGGTGGACTTCGCGATGAGCAGTTCTTC.